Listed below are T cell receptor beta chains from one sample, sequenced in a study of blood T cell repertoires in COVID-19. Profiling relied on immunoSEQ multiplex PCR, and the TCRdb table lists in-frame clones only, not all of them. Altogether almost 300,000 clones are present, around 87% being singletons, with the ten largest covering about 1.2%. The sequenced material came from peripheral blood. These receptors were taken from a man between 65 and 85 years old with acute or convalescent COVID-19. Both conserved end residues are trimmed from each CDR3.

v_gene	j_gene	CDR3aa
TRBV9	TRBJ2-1	ASRKAASGGEQF
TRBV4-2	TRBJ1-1	ASSQEPQGETEAF
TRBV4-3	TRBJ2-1	ASSQDWLAGDNEQF
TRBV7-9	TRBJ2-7	ASSSPGQYYEQY
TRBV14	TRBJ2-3	ASSYTSGSTDTQY
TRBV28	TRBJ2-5	ASTPTPSVGPRTQY
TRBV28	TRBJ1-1	ASSRRGKNTEAF
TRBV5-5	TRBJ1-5	ASSRGTQGQPQH
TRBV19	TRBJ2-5	ASSISPGGAETQY
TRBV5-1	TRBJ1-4	ASSLGAGGEKLF
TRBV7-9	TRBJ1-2	ASSFGTMSNYGYT
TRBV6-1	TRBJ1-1	ASSEGGYGTEAF
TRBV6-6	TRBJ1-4	ASSSRTGLSEKLF
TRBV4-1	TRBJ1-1	ASSQVPGQGARMAF
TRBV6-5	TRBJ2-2	ASSATGMSTGELF
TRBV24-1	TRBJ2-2	ATSDPDSRNTGELF
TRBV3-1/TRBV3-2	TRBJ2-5	ASSHAGRRETQY
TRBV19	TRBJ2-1	ASNPTSGRLQGNEQF
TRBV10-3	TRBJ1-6	AIREQGENSPLH
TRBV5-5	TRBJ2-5	ASSLRAGGLPTREETQY
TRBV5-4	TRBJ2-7	ASSLAAGVSGEQY
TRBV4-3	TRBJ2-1	ASSQGTSGYNEQF
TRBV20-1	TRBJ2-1	SALSNEQF
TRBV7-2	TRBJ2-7	ASSLAGTTYEQY
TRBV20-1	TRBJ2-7	SASGSSGITYEQY
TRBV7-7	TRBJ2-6	ASSPGQAISGANVLT
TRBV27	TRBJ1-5	ASSRSWGQPQH
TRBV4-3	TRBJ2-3	ASSQGRIATQY
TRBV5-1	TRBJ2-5	ASSLTSGRETQY
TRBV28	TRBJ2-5	ASSSGRGTQY
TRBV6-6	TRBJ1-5	ASSYPDRNQPQH
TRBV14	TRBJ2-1	ASSQVLRNEQF
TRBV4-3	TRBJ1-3	ASSQDPGSYSGNTIY
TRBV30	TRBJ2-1	AWTSGGASNEQF
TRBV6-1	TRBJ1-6	ASSEERAGYMSSPLH
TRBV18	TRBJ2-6	ASSPQPLGGWVSGANVLT
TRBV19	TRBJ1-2	ASSIETGGMSGYT
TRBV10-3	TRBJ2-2	AITNRGPANTGELF
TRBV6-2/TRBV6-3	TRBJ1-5	ASSSQGIGQPQH
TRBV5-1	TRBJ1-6	ASSLDRADNSPLH
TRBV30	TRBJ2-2	AWSVGLAGVLFDTGELF
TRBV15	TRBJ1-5	ATSFEGGNQPQH